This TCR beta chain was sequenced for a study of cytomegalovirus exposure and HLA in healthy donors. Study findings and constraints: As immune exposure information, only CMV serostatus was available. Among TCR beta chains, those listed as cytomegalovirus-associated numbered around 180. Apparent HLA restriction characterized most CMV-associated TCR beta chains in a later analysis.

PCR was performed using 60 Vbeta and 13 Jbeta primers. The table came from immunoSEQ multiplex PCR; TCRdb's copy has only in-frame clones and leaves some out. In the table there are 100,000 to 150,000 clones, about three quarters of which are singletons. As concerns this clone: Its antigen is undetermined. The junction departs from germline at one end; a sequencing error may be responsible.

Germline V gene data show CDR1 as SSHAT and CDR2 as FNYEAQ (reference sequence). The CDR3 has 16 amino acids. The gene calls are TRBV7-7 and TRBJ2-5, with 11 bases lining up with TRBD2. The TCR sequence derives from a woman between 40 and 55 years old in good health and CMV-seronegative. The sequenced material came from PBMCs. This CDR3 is CASSRGLAELEETQYF. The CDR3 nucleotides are TGTGCTAGCAGCCGGGGACTAGCGGAGCTAGAAGAGACCCAGTACTTC.